The TCR beta chain under discussion was sequenced for a study of shared clonotypes between healthy human individuals (TCRdb year 2020). The study in broad terms: Three men and two women, aged 18 to 49 years, made up the cohort. For each donor, CD4 naive and CD4 memory were each given three plates, CD8 naive was given two plates, and CD8 memory was given one plate. Blood TCR repertoires of about 5 healthy adults were deeply sequenced to estimate repertoire size and the extent of clonotype sharing between individuals. To increase sequencing depth and limit assay-specific biases, TCR repertoire library preparation and sequencing were carried out by different laboratories using diverse techniques. Leukapheresis yielded between about 0.94 and 9.5 billion PBMCs per donor. Overall results and qualifications from the work: The genetic and exposure-history diversity represented was limited by the small number of donors. Pairwise subsampling indicated that sequencing depth was expected to affect the degree of clonotype sharing among donors. Sharing across a handful of donors was observed for approximately 5% of naive CD4, 3% to 3.5% of naive CD8, over 2% of memory CD4, and roughly 0.4% of memory CD8 clonotypes. Clonotypes shared by all four sorted-subset donors showed higher generation probabilities than non-shared clonotypes. Sampling was limited to blood, and TCR repertoires in tissue likely differ from TCR repertoires in blood. Larger estimated clonotype richness was generally found for naive subsets than for memory subsets. Even with the large sequencing depth, rarefaction of the sorted-subset datasets indicated that sequencing was incomplete.

Concerning this clone: Its specific antigen is unknown. No base qualities exist here, and no much larger clone lies one base off it.

For CDR1 and CDR2, the germline V gene lists MRHNA and SNTAGT. The V and J ends are trimmed by 2 bases and 2 bases, leaving 9 bases between them. The CDR3 runs 15 amino acids, cysteine and phenylalanine included. Of all the DNA, just the CDR3 is kept, 45 bases in frame from base 1. Healthy HIV-negative adults with no recently reported acute infections or vaccinations were included as donors. All donors were Caucasian adults living in Nashville, Tennessee, USA. CD4+ T cells were enriched through magnetic negative selection, after which naive cells were positively selected on CD45RA and the remaining negative fraction served as the memory subset. After blood collection by leukapheresis, PBMCs were isolated using Ficoll-Histopaque density gradient centrifugation and then cryopreserved in the vapor phase of liquid nitrogen. Analytical flow cytometry was used to check the purity and quantity of each magnetically sorted T cell population. Each sorted fraction had its genomic DNA isolated and then quantified by UV absorbance on a Nanodrop 2000c.

Using the deep immunoSEQ assay, TCR CDR3 regions were amplified from genomic DNA by multiplex PCR. Extracted genomic DNA from each cell subset was distributed evenly across all wells of several immunoSEQ 96-well plates, and each plate was treated as a replicate. Each replicate PCR for sorted subsets received about 180 ng genomic DNA, equal to about 30,000 T cell genomes. The purified libraries were quantified using a Qubit 3.0 fluorometer, sized with a Bioanalyzer 2100, and then quantified again using the KAPA Library Quantification kit. Every immunoSEQ 96-well plate was sequenced on a separate single-read 150-cycle Illumina NextSeq 550 flow cell. Concerning the study's data processing: Because the immunoSEQ output held only junctional sequences and lacked quality scores, the filtering could not match the filtering applied to full-length reads. Sequences were annotated with PyIR, a Python wrapper for IgBLAST v1.9, and V/J genes and CDR3 were assigned using IMGT germline references. Reads were removed for weak V/J assignments (E-value above 1e-6), missing CDR3, stop codons, out-of-frame junctions, or ambiguous translated residues. V3J clonotypes were defined as sequences sharing an identical inferred V gene, J gene, and CDR3 amino acid sequence. To compute the percentage overlap between repertoires, the number of shared unique clonotypes was divided by the size of the smaller repertoire. RTK rarefaction, the Chao1 estimator, and Recon v2.1 estimates of unobserved clonotypes were used to assess repertoire richness. For all TCRbeta clonotypes obtained by the gDNA method from four donors, generation probabilities were computed with OLGA. TCRdb carries this immuneACCESS record with in-frame sequences only. Its versions omit some clonotypes, under half of them owing to an unresolved V gene in the studies checked, with the rest unexplained. The D gene and trimming were derived from the DNA, and the V and J assignments and clone size from that table. This sample is represented by over a million clones; more than 65% of them were singletons. About 1.5% of the sample is in the top ten clones.

Sequenced sample: memory CD4+ T cells sorted from blood. What the cell subset or site label conveys for this sample: CD45RA-negative fraction. The chain links TRBV6-4 with TRBJ1-4; the D gene assignment is ambiguous. This clonotype was sampled from a man aged 18 to 30 in good health. In nucleotides, the sequence is TGTGCCAGCAGTGACAGGGATACCACTAATGAAAAACTGTTTTTT. Translation gives CASSDRDTTNEKLFF.